This TCR beta chain was identified in a study of STAT5B mutations in CD4+ large granular lymphocyte leukemia. Germline loops: CDR1 SGHDT, CDR2 YYEEEE. The CDR3 totals 15 residues. The V end lost 4 bases, the J end lost 2 bases, and 12 bases lay between the germline ends. As regards this clone: Antigen specificity is unknown.

Generated by immunoSEQ multiplex PCR, the TCRdb table keeps only in-frame clones and is missing some. The table lists some 33,000 clones, roughly 74% of them singletons. Overall study findings and caveats: Patient CD4-sorted repertoires stayed more clonal than healthy ones after leukemic-clone removal.

The sequence derives from a human donor in good health. The V and J genes are TRBV5-6 and TRBJ1-4; maybe TRBD1 (5 bases). Sequenced material: CD4+ T cells from blood buffy coats. CDR3 sequence reads: CASSLSWGTNEKLFF. CDR3 in DNA: TGTGCCAGCAGCCTATCGTGGGGGACTAATGAAAAACTGTTTTTT.